Below are 8 T cell receptor beta chains sequenced from a single sample in a study of cytomegalovirus exposure and HLA in healthy donors. It was with 60 Vbeta and 13 Jbeta primers that the PCR ran. The protocol was immunoSEQ multiplex PCR, while the TCRdb copy is restricted to in-frame clones and leaves out a portion. Here the sample spans some 98,000 clones, around 83% being singletons. Sequences were obtained from PBMCs. The receptors were sampled from a female donor in good health and CMV-seropositive.

CDR3 in DNA: TGTGCCAGCAGTTACGGGACTAGCGGTTCCTACGAGCAGTACTTC. This translates into CASSYGTSGSYEQYF. This chain joins TRBV6-6 and TRBJ2-7; 11 nucleotides align to TRBD2. V lost 2 bases, J lost 1 base, and 1 base stayed unmatched. CDR3 size: 15 residues. CDR1 and CDR2 (germline): MNHNY, SVGAGI (reference sequence).

The CDR3 DNA follows: TGTGCCATCAGTGAGCTCGGGACAGGGGGTGGGGAGACCCAGTACTTC. Protein sequence: CAISELGTGGGETQYF. This chain uses TRBV10-3 with TRBJ2-5; TRBD1 matches at 11 bases. Trimming removed 2 bases from V and 5 bases from J; junction bases left unmatched: 7. This CDR3 comprises 16 residues. The germline V gene encodes CDR1 ENHRY and CDR2 SYGVKD.

The rearrangement uses TRBV11-2 and TRBJ2-3, with 7 nucleotides matching TRBD1. The CDR3 is 17 residues long. Germline trimming cut 2 bases from V and 0 bases from J; bases unmatched to any gene: 8. Germline loops: CDR1 SGHAT, CDR2 FQNNGV. CDR3 residues: CASSLRGLTYSTDTQYF. The CDR3 nucleotides are TGTGCCAGCAGCTTAAGGGGGCTCACATATAGCACAGATACGCAGTATTTT.

The V gene is TRBV19, the J gene TRBJ1-1; D perhaps matches TRBD1 (6 bases). Trimming took 6 bases from V and 2 from J, leaving 25 bases between them. Per the germline V gene, CDR1 is LNHDA and CDR2 is SQIVND (reference sequence). The CDR3 covers 18 residues. Here the CDR3 reads CASSPYRSRGGLNTEAFF. DNA for the CDR3: TGTGCCAGTAGCCCCTATCGTAGCCGGGGGGGGCTAAACACTGAAGCTTTCTTT.

The gene calls are TRBV7-9 and TRBJ1-1; D unresolved. V was shortened by 1 base and J by 4 bases, with 10 bases between the two germline ends. Germline V gene lookup returns CDR1 SEHNR and CDR2 FQNEAQ (reference sequence). CDR3 length: 14 amino acids. CDR3 residues: CASSLVAAGTEAFF. CDR3 nucleotides: TGTGCCAGCAGCTTAGTCGCAGCGGGCACTGAAGCTTTCTTT.

V and J are TRBV5-1 and TRBJ2-7; 7 bases map to TRBD1. CDR1 SGHRS and CDR2 YFSETQ come from the germline V gene. Trimming at V came to 4 bases and at J to 4 bases, leaving 8 bases not matched to a gene. CDR3 length equals 14 residues. The CDR3 bases are TGCGCCAGCAGCCGCGGACAGGAGATTTACGAGCAGTACTTC. Translation: CASSRGQEIYEQYF.

The rearrangement links TRBV7-9 to TRBJ1-2; D is perhaps TRBD1 (6 bases). Germline CDR1 SEHNR, CDR2 FQNEAQ (reference sequence). The CDR3 runs to 14 residues. V shed 5 bases and J shed 4 bases, with 14 bases lying between them. The CDR3: CASSAGQPFYGYTF. CDR3 coding DNA: TGTGCCAGCAGCGCCGGACAGCCCTTCTATGGCTACACCTTC.

Written as DNA, the CDR3 is TGTGCCAGTAGGAACCGGGACAGGGTGAACACTGAAGCTTTCTTT. This encodes CASRNRDRVNTEAFF. V gene TRBV19 combines with J gene TRBJ1-1; TRBD1 aligns across 9 bases. In germline, CDR1 is LNHDA, CDR2 SQIVND (reference sequence). V shed 6 bases, J shed 0 bases, and the junction held 5 bases outside the gene matches. The CDR3 contains 15 residues.